This TCR beta chain was obtained from a study of shared clonotypes between healthy human individuals. The wider study: Ranging from 18 to 49 in age, donors were a couple of women and a few men.

Germline CDR1 reads MNHEY; CDR2 reads SVGAGI. The J segment lost 9 bases and the V segment lost 5 bases, leaving 10 bases of the junction unmatched. This CDR3 has 15 amino acids. At the deep level, the assay was run. As handled by the study authors: Sequence data from immunoSEQ were junction-only and lacked quality scores; consequently, filtering differed. TCRdb's table, derived via immunoSEQ multiplex PCR, lists solely in-frame clones and lacks some. D and trimming were read from the DNA, whereas the V and J calls and clone size are those reported in that table. The table records hundreds of thousands of clones, roughly 96% of them present only once. As defined, naive CD8 cells were CD45RO-negative and positively selected for CCR7, with terminally differentiated effector memory CD45RA+ cells excluded.

The source is a woman between 25 and 40 years old in good health. What was sequenced was naive CD8+ T cells sorted from blood. This sequence joins TRBV6-5 and TRBJ1-6; 7 bases agree with TRBD1. The CDR3 spells CASSAQTGWASPLHF. CDR3 DNA sequence: TGTGCCAGCAGTGCACAGACAGGGTGGGCTTCACCCCTCCACTTT.